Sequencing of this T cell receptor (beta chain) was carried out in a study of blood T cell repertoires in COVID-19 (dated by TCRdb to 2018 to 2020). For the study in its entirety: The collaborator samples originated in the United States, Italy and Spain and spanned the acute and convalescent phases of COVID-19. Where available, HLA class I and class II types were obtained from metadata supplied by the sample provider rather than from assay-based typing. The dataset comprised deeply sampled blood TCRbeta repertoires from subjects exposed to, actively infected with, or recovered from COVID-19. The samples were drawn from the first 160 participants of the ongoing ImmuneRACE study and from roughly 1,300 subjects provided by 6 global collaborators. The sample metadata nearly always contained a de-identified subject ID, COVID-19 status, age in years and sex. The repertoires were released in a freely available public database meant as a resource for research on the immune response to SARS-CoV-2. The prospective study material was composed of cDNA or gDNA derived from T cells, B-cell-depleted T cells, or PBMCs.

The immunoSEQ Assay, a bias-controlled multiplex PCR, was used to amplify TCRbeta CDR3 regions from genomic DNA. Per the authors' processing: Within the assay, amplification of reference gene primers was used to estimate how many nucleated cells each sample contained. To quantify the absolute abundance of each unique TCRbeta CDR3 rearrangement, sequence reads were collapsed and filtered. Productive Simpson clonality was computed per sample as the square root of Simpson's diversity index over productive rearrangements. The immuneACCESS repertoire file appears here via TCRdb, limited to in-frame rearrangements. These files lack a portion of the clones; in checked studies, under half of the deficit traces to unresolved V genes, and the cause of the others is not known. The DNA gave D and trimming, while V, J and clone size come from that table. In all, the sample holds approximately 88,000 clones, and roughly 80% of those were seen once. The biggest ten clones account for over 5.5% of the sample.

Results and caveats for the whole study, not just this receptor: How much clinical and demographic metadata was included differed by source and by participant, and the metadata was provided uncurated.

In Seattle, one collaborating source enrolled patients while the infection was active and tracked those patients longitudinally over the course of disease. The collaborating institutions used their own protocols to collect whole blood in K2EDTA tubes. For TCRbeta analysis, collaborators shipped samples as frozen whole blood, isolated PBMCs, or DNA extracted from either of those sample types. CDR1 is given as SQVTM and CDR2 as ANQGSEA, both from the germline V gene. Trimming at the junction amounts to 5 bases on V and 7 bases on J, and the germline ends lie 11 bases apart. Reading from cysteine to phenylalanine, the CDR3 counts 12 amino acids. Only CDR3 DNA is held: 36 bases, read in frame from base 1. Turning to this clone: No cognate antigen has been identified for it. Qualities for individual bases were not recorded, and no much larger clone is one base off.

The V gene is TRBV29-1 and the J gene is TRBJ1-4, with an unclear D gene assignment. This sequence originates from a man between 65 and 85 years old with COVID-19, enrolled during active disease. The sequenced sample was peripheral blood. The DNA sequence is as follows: TGCAGCGTTCGTAGCTTAGGTGAAAAACTGTTTTTT. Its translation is CSVRSLGEKLFF.